These 5 T cell receptor beta chains came from one sample sequenced in a study of blood T cell repertoires in COVID-19. Produced via immunoSEQ multiplex PCR; TCRdb's table is partial and in-frame only. The sample carries a few hundred thousand clones, about nine tenths recorded once. The sequenced sample was peripheral blood. These receptors originate from a woman under 40 with COVID-19, enrolled during active disease.

V is TRBV6-1 and J is TRBJ2-1, with 8 bases matching TRBD1. The CDR3 contains 16 residues. Germline trimming cut 2 bases from V and 7 bases from J; bases unmatched to any gene: 10. Germline V lookup: CDR1 MNHNS, CDR2 SASEGT. CDR3 in DNA: TGTGCCAGCAGTGAAAGAGGACAGGGTATTGGGAATGAGCAGTTCTTC. Translating it yields CASSERGQGIGNEQFF.

V is TRBV28 and J is TRBJ2-7, with 10 bases that match TRBD1. V was pared by 4 bases and J by 1 base, with 7 bases of the junction left unmatched. There are 16 residues in the CDR3. Per the germline V gene, CDR1 is MDHEN and CDR2 is SYDVKM. CDR3 region: CASSSPPGQGSYEQYF. The CDR3 DNA reads TGTGCCAGCAGTTCACCTCCGGGACAGGGGTCCTACGAGCAGTACTTC.

The chain couples TRBV6-5 to TRBJ2-7, with 9 bases matching TRBD1. The germline V gene encodes CDR1 MNHEY and CDR2 SVGAGI. Unmatched junction bases numbered 4, after V lost 6 bases and J lost 1 base. The CDR3 sequence is 14 residues long. The CDR3 DNA follows: TGTGCCAGCAGCCGGGACAGGGTGTCCTACGAGCAGTACTTC. It specifies CASSRDRVSYEQYF.

The chain joins TRBV6-5 to TRBJ1-1; 7 positions match TRBD1. V lost 7 bases and J lost 5; bases outside the gene matches: 7. This CDR3 contains 13 residues. CDR1 is MNHEY, CDR2 SVGAGI, per germline. CDR3 DNA sequence: TGTGCCAGCACCCGACAGGGACTGACTGAAGCTTTCTTT. Translating it yields CASTRQGLTEAFF.

The chain joins TRBV9 to TRBJ1-1; 10 bases align to TRBD1. The CDR3 length is 15 residues. CDR1 is SGDLS, CDR2 YYNGEE, per germline. J gave up 4 bases and V 2 bases, and 5 bases lay outside the gene matches. The CDR3 protein is CASSVVTGGGTEAFF. The CDR3 DNA sequence: TGTGCCAGCAGCGTGGTGACAGGGGGCGGCACTGAAGCTTTCTTT.